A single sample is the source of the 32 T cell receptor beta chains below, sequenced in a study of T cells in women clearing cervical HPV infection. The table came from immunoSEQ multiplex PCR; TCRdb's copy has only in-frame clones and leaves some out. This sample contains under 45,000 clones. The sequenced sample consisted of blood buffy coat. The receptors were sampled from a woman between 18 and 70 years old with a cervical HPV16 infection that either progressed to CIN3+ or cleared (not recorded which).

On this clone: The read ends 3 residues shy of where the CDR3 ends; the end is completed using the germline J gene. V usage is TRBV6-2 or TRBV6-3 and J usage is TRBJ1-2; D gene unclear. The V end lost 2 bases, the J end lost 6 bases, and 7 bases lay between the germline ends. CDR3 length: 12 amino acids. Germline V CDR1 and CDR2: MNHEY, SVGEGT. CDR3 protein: CASSYAGNGYTF. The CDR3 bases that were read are TGTGCCAGCAGTTACGCGGGAAATGGC.

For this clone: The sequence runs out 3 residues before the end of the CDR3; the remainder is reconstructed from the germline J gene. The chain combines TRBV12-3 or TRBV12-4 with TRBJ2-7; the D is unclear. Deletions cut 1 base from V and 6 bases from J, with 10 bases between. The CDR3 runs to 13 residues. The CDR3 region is CASSLEPSPEQYF. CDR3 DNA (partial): TGTGCCAGCAGTTTAGAGCCTTCCCCCGAG.

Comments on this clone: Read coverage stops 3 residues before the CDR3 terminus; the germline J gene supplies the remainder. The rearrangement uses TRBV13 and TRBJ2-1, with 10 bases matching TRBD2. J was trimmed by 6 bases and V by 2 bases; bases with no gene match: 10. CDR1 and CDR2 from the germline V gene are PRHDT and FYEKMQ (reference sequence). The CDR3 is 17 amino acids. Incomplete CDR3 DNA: TGTGCCAGCAGCTTACGTGCCCTAGCGGGGGATACCAATGAG. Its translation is CASSLRALAGDTNE. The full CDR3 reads CASSLRALAGDTNEQFF. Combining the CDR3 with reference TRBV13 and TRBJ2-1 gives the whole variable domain AAGVIQSPRHLIKEKRETATLKCYPIPRHDTVYWYQQGPGQDPQFLISFYEKMQSDKGSIPDRFSAQQFSDYHSELNMSSLELGDSALYFCASSLRALAGDTNEQFFGPGTRLTVL.

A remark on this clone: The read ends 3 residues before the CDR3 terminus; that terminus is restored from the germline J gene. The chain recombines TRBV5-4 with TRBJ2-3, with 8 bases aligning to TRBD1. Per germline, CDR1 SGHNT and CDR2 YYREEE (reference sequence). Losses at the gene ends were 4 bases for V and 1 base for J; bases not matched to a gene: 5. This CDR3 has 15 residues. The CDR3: CASSPAGQGTDTQYF. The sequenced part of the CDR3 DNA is TGTGCCAGCAGCCCCGCGGGACAGGGCACAGATACG.

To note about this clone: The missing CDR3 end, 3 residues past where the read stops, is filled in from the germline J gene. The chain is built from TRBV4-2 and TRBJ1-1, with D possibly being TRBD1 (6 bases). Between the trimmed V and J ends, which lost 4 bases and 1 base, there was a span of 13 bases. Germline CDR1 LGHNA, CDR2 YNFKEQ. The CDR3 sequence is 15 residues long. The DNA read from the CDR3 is TGTGCCAGCAGCCCTCGACAGGAGCGGAACACTGAA. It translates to CASSPRQERNTE. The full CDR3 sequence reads CASSPRQERNTEAFF.

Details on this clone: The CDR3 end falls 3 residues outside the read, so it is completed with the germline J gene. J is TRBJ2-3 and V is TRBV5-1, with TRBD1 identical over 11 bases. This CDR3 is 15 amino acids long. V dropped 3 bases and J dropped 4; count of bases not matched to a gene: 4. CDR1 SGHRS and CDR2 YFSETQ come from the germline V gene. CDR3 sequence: CASSSGTGGSDTQYF. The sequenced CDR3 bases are TGCGCCAGCAGCTCCGGGACAGGGGGGTCAGATACG.

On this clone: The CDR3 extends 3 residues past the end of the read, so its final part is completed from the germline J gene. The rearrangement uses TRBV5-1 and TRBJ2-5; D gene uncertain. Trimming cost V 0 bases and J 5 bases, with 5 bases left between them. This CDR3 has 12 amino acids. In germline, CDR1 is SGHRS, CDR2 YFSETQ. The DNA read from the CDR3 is TGCGCCAGCAGCTTGGTCGGGGAGACC. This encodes CASSLVGET. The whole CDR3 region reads CASSLVGETQYF.

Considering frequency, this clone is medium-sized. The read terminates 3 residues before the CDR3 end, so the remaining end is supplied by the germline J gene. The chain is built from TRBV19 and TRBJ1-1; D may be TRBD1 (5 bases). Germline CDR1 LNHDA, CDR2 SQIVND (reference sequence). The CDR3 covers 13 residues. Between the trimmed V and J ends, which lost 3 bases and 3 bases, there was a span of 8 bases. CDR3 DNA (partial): TGTGCCAGTAGTATTTGGGGGGACACTGAA. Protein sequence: CASSIWGDTE. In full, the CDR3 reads CASSIWGDTEAFF.

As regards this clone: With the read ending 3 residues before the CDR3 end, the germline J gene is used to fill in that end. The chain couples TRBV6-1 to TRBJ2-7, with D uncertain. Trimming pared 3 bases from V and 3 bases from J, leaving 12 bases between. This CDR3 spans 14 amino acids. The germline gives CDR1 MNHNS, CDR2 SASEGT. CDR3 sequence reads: CASSEGTSNYEQYF. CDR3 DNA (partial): TGTGCCAGCAGTGAGGGCACATCAAACTACGAG.

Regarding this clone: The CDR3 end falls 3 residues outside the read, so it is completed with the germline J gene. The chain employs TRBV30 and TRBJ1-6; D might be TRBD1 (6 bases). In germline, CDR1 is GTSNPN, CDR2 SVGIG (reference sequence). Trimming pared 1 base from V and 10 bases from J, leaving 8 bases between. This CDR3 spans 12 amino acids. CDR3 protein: CAWSDGGSPLHF. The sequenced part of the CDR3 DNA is TGTGCCTGGAGTGATGGGGGCTCACCC.

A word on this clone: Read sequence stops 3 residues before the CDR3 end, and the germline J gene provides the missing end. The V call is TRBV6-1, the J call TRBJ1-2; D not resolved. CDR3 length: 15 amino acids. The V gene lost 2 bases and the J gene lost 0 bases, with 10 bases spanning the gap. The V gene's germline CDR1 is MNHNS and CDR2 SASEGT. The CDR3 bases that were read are TGTGCCAGCAGTGAATATGTCCTCTCTAACTATGGC. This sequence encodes CASSEYVLSNYG. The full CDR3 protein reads CASSEYVLSNYGYTF.

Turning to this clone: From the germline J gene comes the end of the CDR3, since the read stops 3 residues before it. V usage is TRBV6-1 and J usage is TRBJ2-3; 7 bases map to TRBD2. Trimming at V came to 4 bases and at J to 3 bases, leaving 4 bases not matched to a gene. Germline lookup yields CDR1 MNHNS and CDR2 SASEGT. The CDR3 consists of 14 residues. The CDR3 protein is CASSARGRTDTQYF. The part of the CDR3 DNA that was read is TGTGCCAGCAGTGCGCGGGGGAGGACAGATACG.

The CDR3 loop reads CASWDPGDRDYSNQPQHF. Incomplete CDR3 DNA: TGTGCCAGTTGGGACCCCGGGGACAGGGATTATAGCAATCAGCCC. The chain carries TRBV19 and TRBJ1-5; 9 nucleotides align to TRBD1. The read terminates 3 residues before the CDR3 end, so the remaining end is supplied by the germline J gene. This CDR3 has 18 residues. Trimming cost V 8 bases and J 0 bases; bases outside gene matches: 14. From germline, CDR1 is LNHDA and CDR2 SQIVND (reference sequence).

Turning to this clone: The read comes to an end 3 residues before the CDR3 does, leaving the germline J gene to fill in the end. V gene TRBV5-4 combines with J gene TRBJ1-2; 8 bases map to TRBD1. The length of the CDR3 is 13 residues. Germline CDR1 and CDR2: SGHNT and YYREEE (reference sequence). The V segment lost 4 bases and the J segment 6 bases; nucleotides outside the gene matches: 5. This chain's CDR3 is CASSVDRGNGYTF. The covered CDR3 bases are TGTGCCAGCAGCGTCGACAGGGGAAATGGC.

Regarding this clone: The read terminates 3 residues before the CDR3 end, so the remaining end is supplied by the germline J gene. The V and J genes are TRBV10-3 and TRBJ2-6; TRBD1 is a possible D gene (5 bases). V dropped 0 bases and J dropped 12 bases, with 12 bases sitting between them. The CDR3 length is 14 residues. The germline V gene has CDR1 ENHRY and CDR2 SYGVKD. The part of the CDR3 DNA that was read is TGTGCCATCAGTGAGTCGAACAGGAACTCCGTC. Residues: CAISESNRNSV. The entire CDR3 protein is CAISESNRNSVLTF.

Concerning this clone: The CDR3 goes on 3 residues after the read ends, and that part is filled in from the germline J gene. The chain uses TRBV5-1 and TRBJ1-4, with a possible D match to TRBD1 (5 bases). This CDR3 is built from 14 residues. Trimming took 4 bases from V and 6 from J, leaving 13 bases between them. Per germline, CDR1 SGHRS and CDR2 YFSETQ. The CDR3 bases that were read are TGCGCCAGCAGCGTAGGGGAAAGGGATGAAAAA. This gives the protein CASSVGERDEK. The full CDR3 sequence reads CASSVGERDEKLFF.

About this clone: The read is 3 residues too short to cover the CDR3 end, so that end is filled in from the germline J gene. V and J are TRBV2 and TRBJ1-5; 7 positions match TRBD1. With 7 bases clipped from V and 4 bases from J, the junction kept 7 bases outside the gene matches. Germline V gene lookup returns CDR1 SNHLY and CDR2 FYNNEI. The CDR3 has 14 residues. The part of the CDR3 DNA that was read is TGTGCCAGCACGGGGGGGACAGTAAATCAGCCC. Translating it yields CASTGGTVNQP. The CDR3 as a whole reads CASTGGTVNQPQHF.

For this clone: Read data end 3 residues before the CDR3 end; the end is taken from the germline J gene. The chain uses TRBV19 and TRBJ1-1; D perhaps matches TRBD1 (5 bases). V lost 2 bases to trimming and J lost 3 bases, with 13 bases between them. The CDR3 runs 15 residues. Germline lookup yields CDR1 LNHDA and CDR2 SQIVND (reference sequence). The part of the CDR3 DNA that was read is TGTGCCAGTAGTATATTCGGGGGGACCGACACTGAA. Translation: CASSIFGGTDTE. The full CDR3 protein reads CASSIFGGTDTEAFF.

The CDR3 loop is CASSSDRLNTEAFF. Incomplete CDR3 DNA: TGCGCCAGCAGCTCCGACAGACTGAACACTGAA. The chain links TRBV5-1 to TRBJ1-1; D is perhaps TRBD1 (5 bases). The read comes to an end 3 residues before the CDR3 does, leaving the germline J gene to fill in the end. Deletions cut 3 bases from V and 0 bases from J, with 9 bases between. Per germline, CDR1 SGHRS and CDR2 YFSETQ. The CDR3 has 14 residues.

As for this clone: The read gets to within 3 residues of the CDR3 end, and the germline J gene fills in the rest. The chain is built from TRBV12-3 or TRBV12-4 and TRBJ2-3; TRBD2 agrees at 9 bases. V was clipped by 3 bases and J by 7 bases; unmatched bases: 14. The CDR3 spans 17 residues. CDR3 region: CASSFRGRGGAGNTQYF. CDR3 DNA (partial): TGTGCCAGCAGTTTTAGGGGCCGCGGGGGGGCCGGGAATACG.

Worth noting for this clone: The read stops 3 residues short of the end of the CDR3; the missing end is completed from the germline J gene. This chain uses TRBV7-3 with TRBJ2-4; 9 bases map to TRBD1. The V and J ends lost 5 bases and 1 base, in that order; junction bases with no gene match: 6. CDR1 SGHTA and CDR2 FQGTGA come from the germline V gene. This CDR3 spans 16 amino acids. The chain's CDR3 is CASSPGTGMAKNIQYF. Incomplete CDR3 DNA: TGTGCCAGCAGCCCCGGGACAGGGATGGCCAAAAACATT. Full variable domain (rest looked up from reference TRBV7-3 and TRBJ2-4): GAGVSQTPSNKVTEKGKYVELRCDPISGHTALYWYRQSLGQGPEFLIYFQGTGAADDSGLPNDRFFAVRPEGSVSTLKIQRTERGDSAVYLCASSPGTGMAKNIQYFGAGTRLSVL.

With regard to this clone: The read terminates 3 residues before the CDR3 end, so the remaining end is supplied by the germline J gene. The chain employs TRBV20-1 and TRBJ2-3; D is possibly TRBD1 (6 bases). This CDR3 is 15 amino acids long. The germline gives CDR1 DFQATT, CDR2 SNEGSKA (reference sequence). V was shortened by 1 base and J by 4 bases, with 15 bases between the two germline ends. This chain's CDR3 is CSARAPSRGADTQYF. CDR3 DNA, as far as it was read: TGCAGTGCTAGAGCTCCGAGCAGGGGCGCAGATACG.

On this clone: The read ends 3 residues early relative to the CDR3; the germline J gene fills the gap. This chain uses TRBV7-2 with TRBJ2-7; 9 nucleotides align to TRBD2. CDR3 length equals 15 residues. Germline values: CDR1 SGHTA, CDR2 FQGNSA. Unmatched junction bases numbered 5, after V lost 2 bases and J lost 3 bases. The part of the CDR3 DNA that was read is TGTGCCAGCAGCTTAATCGGCGGGGGGGACTACGAG. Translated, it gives CASSLIGGGDYE. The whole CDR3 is CASSLIGGGDYEQYF.

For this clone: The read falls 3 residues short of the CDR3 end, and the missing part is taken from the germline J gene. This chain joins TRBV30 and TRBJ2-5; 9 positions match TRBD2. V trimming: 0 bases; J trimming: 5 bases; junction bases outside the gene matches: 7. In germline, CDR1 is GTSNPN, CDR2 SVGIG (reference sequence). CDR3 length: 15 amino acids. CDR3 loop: CAWSVRLAGGETQYF. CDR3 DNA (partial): TGTGCCTGGAGTGTACGCCTGGCGGGGGGGGAGACC.

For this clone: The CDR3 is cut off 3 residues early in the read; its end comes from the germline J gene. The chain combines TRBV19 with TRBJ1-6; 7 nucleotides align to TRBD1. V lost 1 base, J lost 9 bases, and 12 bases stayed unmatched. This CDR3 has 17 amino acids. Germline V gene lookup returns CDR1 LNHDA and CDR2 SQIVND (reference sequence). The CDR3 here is CASSIALGQTVSSPLHF. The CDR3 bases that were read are TGTGCCAGTAGTATAGCTCTGGGACAGACAGTGAGTTCACCC.

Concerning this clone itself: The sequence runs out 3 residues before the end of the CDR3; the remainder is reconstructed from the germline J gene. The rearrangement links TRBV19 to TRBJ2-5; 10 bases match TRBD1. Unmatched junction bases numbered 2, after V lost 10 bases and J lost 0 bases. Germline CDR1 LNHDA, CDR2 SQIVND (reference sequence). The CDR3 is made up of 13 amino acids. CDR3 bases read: TGTGCCACTGGGACAGGGGACCAAGAGACC. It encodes CATGTGDQET. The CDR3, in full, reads CATGTGDQETQYF.

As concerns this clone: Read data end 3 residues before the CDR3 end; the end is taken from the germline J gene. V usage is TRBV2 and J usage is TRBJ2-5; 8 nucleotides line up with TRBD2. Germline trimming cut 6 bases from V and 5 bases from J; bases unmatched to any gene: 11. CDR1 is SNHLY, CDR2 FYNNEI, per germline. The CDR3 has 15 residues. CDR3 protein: CASRGASGGRETQYF. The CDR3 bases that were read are TGTGCCAGCAGGGGCGCCAGCGGGGGAAGGGAGACC.

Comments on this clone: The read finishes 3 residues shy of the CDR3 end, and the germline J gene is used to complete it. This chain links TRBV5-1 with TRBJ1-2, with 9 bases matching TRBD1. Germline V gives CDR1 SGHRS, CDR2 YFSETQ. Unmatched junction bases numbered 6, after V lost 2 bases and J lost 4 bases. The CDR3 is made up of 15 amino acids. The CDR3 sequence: CASSFGDREGYGYTF. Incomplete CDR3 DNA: TGCGCCAGCAGCTTTGGGGACAGGGAAGGCTATGGC.

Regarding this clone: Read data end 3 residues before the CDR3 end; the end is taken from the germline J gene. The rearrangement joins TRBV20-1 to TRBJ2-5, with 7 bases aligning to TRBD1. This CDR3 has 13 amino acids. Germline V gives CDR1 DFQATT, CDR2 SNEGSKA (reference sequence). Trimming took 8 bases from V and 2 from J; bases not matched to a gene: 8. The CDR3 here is CSLPRDSQETQYF. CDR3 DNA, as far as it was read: TGCAGTCTACCCCGGGACAGTCAAGAGACC.

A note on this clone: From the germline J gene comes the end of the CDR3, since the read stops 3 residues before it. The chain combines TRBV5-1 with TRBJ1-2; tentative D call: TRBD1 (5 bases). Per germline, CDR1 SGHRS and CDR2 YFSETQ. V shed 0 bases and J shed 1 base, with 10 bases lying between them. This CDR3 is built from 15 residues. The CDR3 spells CASSLDPGLNYGYTF. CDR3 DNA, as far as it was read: TGCGCCAGCAGCTTGGATCCAGGGCTTAACTATGGC.

CDR3 DNA (partial): TGCGCCAGCAGCTTCTTGGACTTCAACACCGGGGAG. It encodes CASSFLDFNTGE. The CDR3 reads in full as CASSFLDFNTGELFF. This sequence joins TRBV5-1 and TRBJ2-2, with D tentatively TRBD2 (5 bases). The CDR3 end is not reached by the read, which stops 3 residues before it; the germline J gene fills it in. The V gene's germline CDR1 is SGHRS and CDR2 YFSETQ. Trimming removed 2 bases from V and 2 bases from J, with 10 bases in between. The CDR3 spans 15 residues.

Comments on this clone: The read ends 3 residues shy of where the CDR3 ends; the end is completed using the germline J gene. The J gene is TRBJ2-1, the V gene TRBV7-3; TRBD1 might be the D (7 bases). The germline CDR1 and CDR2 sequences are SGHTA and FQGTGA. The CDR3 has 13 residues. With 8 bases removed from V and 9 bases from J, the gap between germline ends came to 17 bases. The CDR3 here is CASPRQGLGEQFF. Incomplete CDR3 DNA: TGTGCCAGCCCTCGACAGGGACTGGGTGAG.